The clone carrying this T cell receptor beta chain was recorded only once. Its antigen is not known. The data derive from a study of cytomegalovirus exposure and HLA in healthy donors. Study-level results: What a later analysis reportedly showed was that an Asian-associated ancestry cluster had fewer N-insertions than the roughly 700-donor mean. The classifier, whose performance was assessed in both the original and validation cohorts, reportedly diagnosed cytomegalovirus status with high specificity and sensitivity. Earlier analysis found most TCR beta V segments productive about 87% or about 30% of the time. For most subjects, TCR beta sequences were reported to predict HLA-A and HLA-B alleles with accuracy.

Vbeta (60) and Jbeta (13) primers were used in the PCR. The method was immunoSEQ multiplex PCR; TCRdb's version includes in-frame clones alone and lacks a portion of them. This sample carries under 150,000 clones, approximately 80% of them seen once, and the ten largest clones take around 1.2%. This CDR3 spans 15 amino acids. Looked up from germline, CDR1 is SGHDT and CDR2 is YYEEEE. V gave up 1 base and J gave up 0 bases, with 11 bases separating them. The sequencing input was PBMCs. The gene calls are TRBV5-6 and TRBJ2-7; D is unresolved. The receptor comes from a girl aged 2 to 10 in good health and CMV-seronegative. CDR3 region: CASSLSVGSSYEQYF. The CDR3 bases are TGTGCCAGCAGCTTGTCGGTCGGTAGCTCCTACGAGCAGTACTTC.